This paragraph covers one TCR beta chain sequence. Its antigen remains unknown. These data belong to a study of cytomegalovirus exposure and HLA in healthy donors. General study findings and limits: Solely CMV serostatus was available to characterize immune exposure. Confirmation in vitro established that a few CMV-associated chains were specific for CMV antigens. Common viral pathogens seemed to be connected with several of the most significant clusters, according to a later analysis. Some V segments, including TRBV6-2 and TRBV6-3, were excluded as indistinguishable.

PCR primers comprised 60 Vbeta and 13 Jbeta primers. Profiling relied on immunoSEQ multiplex PCR, and the TCRdb table lists in-frame clones only, not all of them. The table has roughly 98,000 clones, approximately 71% seen once. Germline trimming cut 4 bases from V and 1 base from J; bases unmatched to any gene: 4. CDR1 SGHRS and CDR2 YFSETQ come from the germline V gene. CDR3 length: 16 amino acids. Sequencing input: PBMCs. This sequence joins TRBV5-1 and TRBJ2-3; 12 nucleotides match TRBD2. The receptor was isolated from a female donor in good health and CMV-seronegative. The DNA of the CDR3 is TGCGCCAGCAGCCTATGGACTAGCGGGGGCACAGATACGCAGTATTTT. Translating it yields CASSLWTSGGTDTQYF.